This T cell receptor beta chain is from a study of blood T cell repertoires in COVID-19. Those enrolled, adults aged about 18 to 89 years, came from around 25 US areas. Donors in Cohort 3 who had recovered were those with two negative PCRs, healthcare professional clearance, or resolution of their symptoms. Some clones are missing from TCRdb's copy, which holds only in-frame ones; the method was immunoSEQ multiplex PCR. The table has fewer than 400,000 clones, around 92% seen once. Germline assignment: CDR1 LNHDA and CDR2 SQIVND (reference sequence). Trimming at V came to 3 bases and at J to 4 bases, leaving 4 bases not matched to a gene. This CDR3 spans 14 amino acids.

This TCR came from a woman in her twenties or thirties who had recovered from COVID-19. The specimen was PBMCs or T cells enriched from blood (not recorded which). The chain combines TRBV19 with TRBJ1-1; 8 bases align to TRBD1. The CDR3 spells CASSIWTGITEAFF. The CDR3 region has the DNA TGTGCCAGTAGTATCTGGACAGGGATCACTGAAGCTTTCTTT.